These T cell receptor beta chains were read from a single sample in a study of blood T cell repertoires in COVID-19. TCRdb's table, derived via immunoSEQ multiplex PCR, lists solely in-frame clones and lacks some. The table includes fewer than 300,000 clones, approximately 90% detected once. Sequences were obtained from peripheral blood. Receptors originate from a woman aged 25-40 years with COVID-19, enrolled during active disease. The CDR3 runs from the conserved cysteine through the conserved F or W. A D gene is named only where the DNA matches it firmly. Clone size is not always given. Where it is, it says once, few, many or a class for expanded clones.

J gene	V gene	D gene	clone size	CDR3 DNA	CDR3 protein
TRBJ1-2	TRBV5-1	.	.	TGCGCCAGCAGTTTTAACAGCCGCTATGGCTACACCTTC	CASSFNSRYGYTF
TRBJ1-6	TRBV6-5	TRBD1	.	TGTGCCAGCAGTCGGGCACAGGGGAAGGATTCACCCCTCCACTTT	CASSRAQGKDSPLHF
TRBJ1-6	TRBV3-1/TRBV3-2	.	.	TGTGCCAGCAGAAACCTCGGGGGGGCCTCCTATAATTCACCCCTCCACTTT	CASRNLGGASYNSPLHF
TRBJ1-2	TRBV12-3/TRBV12-4	.	.	TGTGCCAGCAGTTTAAGCAGGGCTGATGGCTACACCTTC	CASSLSRADGYTF
TRBJ2-3	TRBV5-4	TRBD2	.	TGTGCCAGCAGCTTAGGAGCGGGAGTTGTTAGCACAGATACGCAGTATTTT	CASSLGAGVVSTDTQYF
TRBJ2-4	TRBV5-8	.	.	TGTGCCAGCTGGGGGGGGGCCGTCCAAAACATTCAGTACTTC	CASWGGAVQNIQYF
TRBJ2-3	TRBV10-1	.	many	TGCGCCAGCAGTTTCGGACAAAGCACAGATACGCAGTATTTT	CASSFGQSTDTQYF
TRBJ1-1	TRBV4-1	TRBD1	.	TGCGCCAGCAGCCGAAGGGGGCTAGGCACTGAAGCTTTCTTT	CASSRRGLGTEAFF
TRBJ2-7	TRBV5-3	TRBD2	once	TGTGCCAGAAGCTTGCGGGAGGGGGCCTACGAGCAGTACTTC	CARSLREGAYEQYF
TRBJ2-7	TRBV19	TRBD2	.	TGTGCCAGTAGTACGACTAGCGGGACCGAGCAGTACTTC	CASSTTSGTEQYF
TRBJ1-2	TRBV18	.	.	TGTGCCAGCTCACCAGAGGCCGGAAACTATGGCTACACCTTC	CASSPEAGNYGYTF
TRBJ1-2	TRBV5-1	TRBD1	few	TGCGCCAGCAGCTTGTCGGCAGGGGGTGGGAATTATGGCTACACCTTC	CASSLSAGGGNYGYTF
TRBJ2-3	TRBV7-9	TRBD2	.	TGTGCCAGCAGCTTAGAGTTGGGGCTAGCGGGAGGGCCGGCAGATACGCAGTATTTT	CASSLELGLAGGPADTQYF
TRBJ1-5	TRBV5-5	.	.	TGTGCCAGCAGCTTGGACCGGTTCAATCAGCCCCAGCATTTT	CASSLDRFNQPQHF
TRBJ1-4	TRBV2	TRBD1	.	TGTGCCAGCACCAGACAGGGAAGGGAAAAACTGTTTTTT	CASTRQGREKLFF
TRBJ1-3	TRBV5-1	TRBD1	.	TGCGCCAGCAGCTTGGACGGACAGGGGCTAGGAAACACCATATATTTT	CASSLDGQGLGNTIYF
TRBJ2-7	TRBV10-3	TRBD1	.	TGTGCCATCAGAGATCTCAGGGACAGGGGGCTCTACGAGCAGTACTTC	CAIRDLRDRGLYEQYF
TRBJ1-5	TRBV19	TRBD1	.	TGTGCCAGCGCCAAGACCCCAGGGGGCTTAAGCAATCAGCCCCAGCATTTT	CASAKTPGGLSNQPQHF
TRBJ1-4	TRBV28	TRBD1	.	TGTGCCAGCAGTTTACAGGGGGCAACTAATGAAAAACTGTTTTTT	CASSLQGATNEKLFF
TRBJ1-1	TRBV5-1	TRBD1	once	TGCGCCAGCAGCTTGGGACAGGGGGCAGAAAACACTGAAGCTTTCTTT	CASSLGQGAENTEAFF
TRBJ2-2	TRBV28	.	.	TGTGCCAGCAGTTTCCCGGCGGCCAACACCGGGGAGCTGTTTTTT	CASSFPAANTGELFF
TRBJ2-1	TRBV28	.	.	TGTGCCAGCAGTTTTAGCGCCGACTCCTACAATGAGCAGTTCTTC	CASSFSADSYNEQFF